Included here is one T cell receptor beta chain sequence, with context. A Seattle source enrolled patients during active infection and followed them longitudinally. This specimen belongs to a study of blood T cell repertoires in COVID-19. Whole-study context: Some COVID-19 samples were acute and others convalescent; all came from the United States, Italy and Spain. Sources were T cells, B-cell-depleted T cells, or PBMCs; the material itself was cDNA or gDNA.

The CDR3 is made up of 16 amino acids. CDR1 and CDR2 (germline): SEHNR, FQNEAQ (reference sequence). V lost 5 bases, J lost 1 base, and 18 bases lay in between. Per the authors' pipeline: Reference gene primer amplification in the assay estimated nucleated cell counts. Data came from immunoSEQ multiplex PCR; TCRdb stores just in-frame clones and leaves some out. V, J and clone size derive from that table, while D and trimming were established from the DNA sequence. The table records 200,000 to 250,000 clones, nearly 85% of them present only once. The sequenced sample was peripheral blood. The clonotype was recovered from a woman aged 30 to 39 with COVID-19, enrolled during active disease. This sequence joins TRBV7-9 and TRBJ2-7; weak D call: TRBD1 (6 bases). The DNA of the CDR3 is TGTGCCAGCAGCCCCCCTTACCGGGACATATCCTACGAGCAGTACTTC. Translation gives CASSPPYRDISYEQYF.